This T cell receptor (beta chain) originates from a study of shared clonotypes between healthy human individuals. The V and J ends lost 3 bases and 5 bases, in that order; junction bases with no gene match: 1. Germline V gene sequence: CDR1 SGHRS, CDR2 YFSETQ. CDR3 length equals 13 residues. Method: immunoSEQ multiplex PCR; TCRdb's copy keeps in-frame clones and lacks some. Altogether about 2.3 million clones are present, roughly 93% being singletons, with the ten largest covering under 0.45%. With regard to this clone: Other DNA sequences from this sample encode an identical CDR3 as well.

This TCR came from a man younger than 35 in good health. Some clones in this sample may be carry-over from other donors' samples. Sequences were obtained from naive CD4+ T cells from PBMCs. The sample's subset: CD45RA+ positively selected. The chain couples TRBV5-1 to TRBJ2-2, with 7 bases matching TRBD1. The CDR3 DNA sequence: TGCGCCAGCAGCTCACAGGGGACCGGGGAGCTGTTTTTT. Its translation: CASSSQGTGELFF.